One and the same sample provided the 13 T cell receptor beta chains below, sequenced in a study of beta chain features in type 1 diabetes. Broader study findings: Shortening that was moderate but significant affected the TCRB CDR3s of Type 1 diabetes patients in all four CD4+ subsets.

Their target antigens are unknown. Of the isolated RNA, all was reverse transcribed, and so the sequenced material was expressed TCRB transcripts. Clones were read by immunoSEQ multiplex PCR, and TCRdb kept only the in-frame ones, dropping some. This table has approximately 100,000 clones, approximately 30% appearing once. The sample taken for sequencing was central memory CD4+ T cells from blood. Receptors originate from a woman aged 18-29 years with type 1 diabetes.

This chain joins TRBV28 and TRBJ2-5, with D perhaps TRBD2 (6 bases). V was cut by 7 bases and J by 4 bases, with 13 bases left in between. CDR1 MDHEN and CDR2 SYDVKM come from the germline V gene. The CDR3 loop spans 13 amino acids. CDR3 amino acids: CASTISGVETQYF. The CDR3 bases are TGTGCCAGCACCATCTCGGGAGTAGAGACCCAGTACTTC.

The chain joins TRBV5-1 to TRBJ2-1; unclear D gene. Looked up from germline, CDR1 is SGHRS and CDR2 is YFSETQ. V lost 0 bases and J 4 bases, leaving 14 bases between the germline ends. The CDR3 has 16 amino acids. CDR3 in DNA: TGCGCCAGCAGCTTGGCCCAGGTGGTTTGGTACAATGAGCAGTTCTTC. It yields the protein CASSLAQVVWYNEQFF.

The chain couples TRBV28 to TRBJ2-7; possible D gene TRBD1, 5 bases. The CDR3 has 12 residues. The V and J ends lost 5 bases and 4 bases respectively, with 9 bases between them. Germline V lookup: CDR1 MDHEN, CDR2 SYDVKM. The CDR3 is CASSLGQYEQYF. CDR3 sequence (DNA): TGTGCCAGCAGTCTCGGACAATACGAGCAGTACTTC.

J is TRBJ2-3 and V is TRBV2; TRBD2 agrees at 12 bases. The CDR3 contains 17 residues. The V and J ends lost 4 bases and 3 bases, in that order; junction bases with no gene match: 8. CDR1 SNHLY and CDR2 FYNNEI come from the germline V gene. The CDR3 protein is CASSAPSGRARTDTQYF. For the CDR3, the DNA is TGTGCCAGCAGTGCTCCTAGCGGGAGGGCTAGGACAGATACGCAGTATTTT.

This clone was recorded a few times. The chain's CDR3 is CASSANQAFGNTIYF. CDR3 nucleotides: TGTGCCAGCAGCGCCAACCAGGCTTTTGGAAACACCATATATTTT. The gene calls are TRBV7-9 and TRBJ1-3, with D uncertain. The length of the CDR3 is 15 residues. Trimming shortened V by 5 bases and J by 3 bases, and 14 bases separated the two germline ends. Germline loops: CDR1 SEHNR, CDR2 FQNEAQ (reference sequence).

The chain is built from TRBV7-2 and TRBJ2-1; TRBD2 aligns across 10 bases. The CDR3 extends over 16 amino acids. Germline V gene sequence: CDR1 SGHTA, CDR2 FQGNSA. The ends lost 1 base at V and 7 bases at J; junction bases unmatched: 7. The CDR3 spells CASSLEGTSATNEQFF. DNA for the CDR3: TGTGCCAGCAGCTTAGAAGGGACTAGCGCAACGAATGAGCAGTTCTTC. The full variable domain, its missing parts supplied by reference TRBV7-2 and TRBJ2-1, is GAGVSQSPSNKVTEKGKDVELRCDPISGHTALYWYRQSLGQGLEFLIYFQGNSAPDKSGLPSDRFSAERTGGSVSTLTIQRTQQEDSAVYLCASSLEGTSATNEQFFGPGTRLTVL.

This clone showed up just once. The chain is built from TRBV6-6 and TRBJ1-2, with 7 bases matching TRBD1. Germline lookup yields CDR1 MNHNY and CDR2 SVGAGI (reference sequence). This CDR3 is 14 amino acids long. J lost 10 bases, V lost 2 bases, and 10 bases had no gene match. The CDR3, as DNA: TGTGCCAGCAGTTACCCGAGGGACAGTTTTGACTACACCTTC. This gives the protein CASSYPRDSFDYTF.

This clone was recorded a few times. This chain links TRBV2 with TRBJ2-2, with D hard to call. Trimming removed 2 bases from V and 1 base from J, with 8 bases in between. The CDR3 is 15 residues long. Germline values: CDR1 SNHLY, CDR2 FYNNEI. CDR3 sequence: CASSEWQRNTGELFF. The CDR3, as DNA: TGTGCCAGCAGTGAATGGCAGCGGAACACCGGGGAGCTGTTTTTT.

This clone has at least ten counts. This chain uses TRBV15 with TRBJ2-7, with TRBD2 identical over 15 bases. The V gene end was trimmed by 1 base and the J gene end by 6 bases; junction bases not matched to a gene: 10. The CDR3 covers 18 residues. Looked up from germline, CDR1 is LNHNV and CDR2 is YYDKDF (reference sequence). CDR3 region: CATSRVDFGGLAGGEQYF. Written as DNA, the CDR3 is TGTGCCACCAGCAGAGTTGACTTTGGGGGACTAGCGGGAGGCGAGCAGTACTTC.

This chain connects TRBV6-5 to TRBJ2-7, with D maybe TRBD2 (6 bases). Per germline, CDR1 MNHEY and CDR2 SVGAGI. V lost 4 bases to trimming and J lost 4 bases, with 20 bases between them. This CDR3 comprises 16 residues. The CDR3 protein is CASSSLRGGGIYEQYF. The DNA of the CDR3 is TGTGCCAGCAGTTCCCTACGGGGAGGCGGTATTTACGAGCAGTACTTC.

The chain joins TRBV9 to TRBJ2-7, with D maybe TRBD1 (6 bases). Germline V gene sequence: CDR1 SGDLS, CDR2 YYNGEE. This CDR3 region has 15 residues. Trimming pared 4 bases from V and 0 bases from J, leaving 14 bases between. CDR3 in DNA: TGTGCCAGCAGCCCTCAGACAGGAAGCTCCTACGAGCAGTACTTC. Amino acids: CASSPQTGSSYEQYF.

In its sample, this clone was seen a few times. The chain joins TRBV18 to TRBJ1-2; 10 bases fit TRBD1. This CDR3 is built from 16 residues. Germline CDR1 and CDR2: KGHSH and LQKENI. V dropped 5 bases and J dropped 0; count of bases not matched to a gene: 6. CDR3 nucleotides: TGTGCCAGCTCAAGGGACAGGGGAATTGCTAACTATGGCTACACCTTC. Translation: CASSRDRGIANYGYTF. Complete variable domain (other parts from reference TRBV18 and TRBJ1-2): NAGVMQNPRHLVRRRGQEARLRCSPMKGHSHVYWYRQLPEEGLKFMVYLQKENIIDESGMPKERFSAEFPKEGPSILRIQQVVRGDSAAYFCASSRDRGIANYGYTFGSGTRLTVV.

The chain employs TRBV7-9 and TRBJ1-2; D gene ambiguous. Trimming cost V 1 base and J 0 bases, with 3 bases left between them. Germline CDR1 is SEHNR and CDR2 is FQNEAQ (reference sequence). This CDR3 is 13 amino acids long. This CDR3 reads CASSLGANYGYTF. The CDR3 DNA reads TGTGCCAGCAGCTTAGGAGCTAACTATGGCTACACCTTC.